Below, 21 T cell receptor beta chains from the same sample are listed, as sequenced in a study of T cell responses to AZD1222 COVID-19 vaccine. Sequencing was performed with immunoSEQ multiplex PCR; in TCRdb, only in-frame clones are kept and a portion is missing. The table records roughly 110,000 clones, approximately 89% of them present only once. The source was peripheral blood, collected on day 0 of AZD1222 vaccination. The receptor source for this set is an adult in good health.

The rearrangement joins TRBV4-3 to TRBJ1-1; 9 bases align to TRBD1. Germline trimming cut 0 bases from V and 7 bases from J; bases unmatched to any gene: 0. CDR1 and CDR2 from the germline V gene are LGHNA and YSLEER. CDR3 length equals 13 residues. The CDR3 is CASSQEDRGEAFF. The CDR3 nucleotides read TGCGCCAGCAGCCAAGAGGACAGGGGTGAAGCTTTCTTT.

This sequence joins TRBV7-9 and TRBJ1-6, with D perhaps TRBD1 (5 bases). The CDR3 runs 12 residues. Germline CDR1 SEHNR, CDR2 FQNEAQ (reference sequence). V was trimmed by 3 bases and J by 10 bases, leaving 7 bases between them. The CDR3 reads CASSLEGSPLHF. The DNA for the CDR3 is TGTGCCAGCAGCTTGGAGGGGTCACCCCTCCACTTT.

The chain uses TRBV18 and TRBJ1-1, with D tentatively TRBD1 (5 bases). The V end lost 5 bases, the J end lost 11 bases, and 15 bases lay between the germline ends. Germline V gene data show CDR1 as KGHSH and CDR2 as LQKENI. This CDR3 region has 12 residues. Written as DNA, the CDR3 is TGTGCCAGCTCATTTCCAGCAGGGCGCGCTTTCTTT. It codes for CASSFPAGRAFF. The full variable domain, with the rest looked up from reference TRBV18 and TRBJ1-1, is NAGVMQNPRHLVRRRGQEARLRCSPMKGHSHVYWYRQLPEEGLKFMVYLQKENIIDESGMPKERFSAEFPKEGPSILRIQQVVRGDSAAYFCASSFPAGRAFFGQGTRLTVV.

In nucleotides, the CDR3 is TGCGCCAGCAGCTCCTATGGTGGGGACACTGAAGCTTTCTTT. Translation gives CASSSYGGDTEAFF. This chain links TRBV5-1 with TRBJ1-1; D is unresolved. Trimming took 3 bases from V and 3 from J, leaving 12 bases between them. The CDR3 has 14 residues. CDR1 and CDR2 from the germline V gene are SGHRS and YFSETQ.

The chain recombines TRBV10-3 with TRBJ2-5; 13 bases match TRBD2. With V trimmed by 5 bases and J by 5 bases, 11 bases remained unmatched. Germline V gene sequence: CDR1 ENHRY, CDR2 SYGVKD. The CDR3 is made up of 17 amino acids. As DNA, the CDR3 is TGTGCCATCAGTCCCGGGACTAGCGGGACACCTAGGGAGACCCAGTACTTC. Residues: CAISPGTSGTPRETQYF.

This chain connects TRBV30 to TRBJ2-5; the match to TRBD2 covers 9 bases. Germline lookup yields CDR1 GTSNPN and CDR2 SVGIG (reference sequence). With V trimmed by 3 bases and J by 2 bases, 16 bases remained unmatched. The length of the CDR3 is 18 residues. This chain's CDR3 is CAWSWGRTSVVRQETQYF. CDR3 nucleotide sequence: TGTGCCTGGAGCTGGGGGAGGACTAGCGTCGTTCGGCAAGAGACCCAGTACTTC.

V is TRBV23-1 and J is TRBJ2-5; D is unresolved. TRBV23-1 is sorted into the ORF group, with uncertain function. The CDR3 sequence is 17 residues long. V was cut by 2 bases and J by 0 bases, with 16 bases left in between. CDR3 DNA sequence: TGCGCCAGCAGTCAAACCGCCTTCGTAGGGTACCAAGAGACCCAGTACTTC. Translated: CASSQTAFVGYQETQYF.

The chain joins TRBV9 to TRBJ2-7; 8 bases align to TRBD2. Trimming at V came to 0 bases and at J to 4 bases, leaving 9 bases not matched to a gene. The CDR3 has 16 amino acids. Germline values: CDR1 SGDLS, CDR2 YYNGEE. Written as DNA, the CDR3 is TGTGCCAGCAGCGTAGGGGCTACTAGCGGTCTTTACGAGCAGTACTTC. Encoded protein: CASSVGATSGLYEQYF.

The rearrangement joins TRBV7-2 to TRBJ2-7; TRBD1 matches 10 bases. The junction had 14 bases not matched to a gene; V was cut back by 5 bases and J by 1 base. The length of the CDR3 is 18 residues. The germline V gene encodes CDR1 SGHTA and CDR2 FQGNSA. The CDR3 region has the DNA TGTGCCAGCAGCCTGATCACCTGGGGACAGGGGAAATCCTACGAGCAGTACTTC. Encoded protein: CASSLITWGQGKSYEQYF.

In nucleotides, the CDR3 is TGCGCCAGCAGCGCGGGACAGGGCCCCACAGATACGCAGTATTTT. Translated: CASSAGQGPTDTQYF. The V call is TRBV5-1, the J call TRBJ2-3; 9 bases agree with TRBD1. V shed 4 bases, J shed 2 bases, and the junction held 5 bases outside the gene matches. The CDR3 totals 15 residues. CDR1 is SGHRS, CDR2 YFSETQ, per germline.

V gene TRBV30 combines with J gene TRBJ2-1; TRBD2 matches at 13 bases. Per the germline V gene, CDR1 is GTSNPN and CDR2 is SVGIG (reference sequence). The CDR3 sequence is 16 residues long. V lost 4 bases to trimming and J lost 8 bases; unmatched junction nucleotides: 11. For the CDR3, the DNA is TGTGCCTGGATCCGGACTAGCGGGGGATCCACGGATGAGCAGTTCTTC. Translated, it gives CAWIRTSGGSTDEQFF. Full variable domain (outside the CDR3, taken from reference TRBV30 and TRBJ2-1): SQTIHQWPATLVQPVGSPLSLECTVEGTSNPNLYWYRQAAGRGLQLLFYSVGIGQISSEVPQNLSASRPQDRQFILSSKKLLLSDSGFYLCAWIRTSGGSTDEQFFGPGTRLTVL.

This clone was seen more than once but under ten times. The rearrangement uses TRBV30 and TRBJ1-5, with D maybe TRBD1 (6 bases). The V and J ends lost 1 base and 10 bases respectively, with 14 bases between them. CDR3 size: 13 residues. CDR1 is GTSNPN and CDR2 is SVGIG in the germline V gene (reference sequence). CDR3 bases: TGTGCCTGGAGTGCCCGGGACACCGAACCCCAGCATTTT. Translating it yields CAWSARDTEPQHF.

The chain employs TRBV7-9 and TRBJ1-5; TRBD1 is a possible D gene (5 bases). The CDR3 is made up of 14 amino acids. Germline V gene data show CDR1 as SEHNR and CDR2 as FQNEAQ (reference sequence). Trimming cost V 4 bases and J 5 bases, with 12 bases left between them. CDR3 sequence: CASSSPGWDQPQHF. The DNA of the CDR3 is TGTGCCAGCAGCTCACCAGGGTGGGATCAGCCCCAGCATTTT.

This rearrangement joins TRBV28 to TRBJ1-4; D might be TRBD1 (5 bases). Germline loops: CDR1 MDHEN, CDR2 SYDVKM. V was cut by 3 bases and J by 5 bases, with 10 bases left in between. There are 14 residues in the CDR3. The chain's CDR3 is CASSFFGANEKLFF. DNA for the CDR3: TGTGCCAGCAGTTTTTTTGGGGCCAATGAAAAACTGTTTTTT.

The chain recombines TRBV18 with TRBJ2-7; D remains unclear. V was pared by 0 bases and J by 0 bases, with 9 bases between. The CDR3 is 15 amino acids. Germline CDR1 and CDR2: KGHSH and LQKENI. CDR3 loop: CASSPPSKNSYEQYF. As DNA, the CDR3 is TGTGCCAGCTCACCACCGTCGAAAAACTCCTACGAGCAGTACTTC.

V gene TRBV5-8 combines with J gene TRBJ1-3, with a weak D call TRBD1 (5 bases). The germline V gene encodes CDR1 SGHTS and CDR2 YDEGEE. This CDR3 comprises 17 residues. V dropped 1 base and J dropped 2 bases, with 16 bases sitting between them. The CDR3 reads CASSLRLGAGTGNTIYF. CDR3 bases: TGTGCCAGCAGCTTGAGGTTGGGTGCAGGGACTGGAAACACCATATATTTT.

CDR3 region: CAIKGTDNSPLHF. CDR3 bases: TGTGCCATCAAGGGGACAGACAATTCACCCCTCCACTTT. The rearrangement links TRBV10-3 to TRBJ1-6; 7 bases are shared with TRBD1. The CDR3 totals 13 residues. Looked up from germline, CDR1 is ENHRY and CDR2 is SYGVKD. V trimming: 7 bases; J trimming: 7 bases; junction bases outside the gene matches: 4.

The rearrangement uses TRBV7-2 and TRBJ2-5; 14 nucleotides agree with TRBD2. The V segment lost 2 bases and the J segment 3 bases; nucleotides outside the gene matches: 11. This CDR3 is built from 19 residues. Germline V gene sequence: CDR1 SGHTA, CDR2 FQGNSA. CDR3 coding DNA: TGTGCCAGCAGCTTACGATTTGGACTAGCGGGGGGTACTAAAGAGACCCAGTACTTC. Encoded protein: CASSLRFGLAGGTKETQYF.

V gene TRBV5-1 combines with J gene TRBJ2-1; 13 bases agree with TRBD2. The CDR3 extends over 14 amino acids. The germline CDR1 and CDR2 sequences are SGHRS and YFSETQ. V lost 3 bases, J lost 8 bases, and 2 bases stayed unmatched. CDR3 loop: CASSWTSGGYEQFF. The CDR3 bases are TGCGCCAGCAGCTGGACTAGCGGGGGTTATGAGCAGTTCTTC.

The chain has TRBV29-1 and TRBJ1-3; D call uncertain. Per the germline V gene, CDR1 is SQVTM and CDR2 is ANQGSEA. Trimming stripped 3 bases from V and 3 bases from J, with 12 bases between. The CDR3 consists of 14 residues. The CDR3, as DNA: TGCAGCGTTGAGCTCTTTCGGGGTGGAAACACCATATATTTT. Encoded protein: CSVELFRGGNTIYF.

CDR3 sequence: CASSVTAVREQYF. CDR3 nucleotide sequence: TGTGCCAGCAGTGTGACAGCCGTACGGGAGCAGTACTTC. The J gene is TRBJ2-7, the V gene TRBV2; maybe TRBD1 (5 bases). Trimming pared 4 bases from V and 7 bases from J, leaving 14 bases between. The germline CDR1 and CDR2 sequences are SNHLY and FYNNEI. The CDR3 loop spans 13 amino acids. The whole variable domain, filled in from reference TRBV2 and TRBJ2-7, reads EPEVTQTPSHQVTQMGQEVILRCVPISNHLYFYWYRQILGQKVEFLVSFYNNEISEKSEIFDDQFSVERPDGSNFTLKIRSTKLEDSAMYFCASSVTAVREQYFGPGTRLTVT.